This T cell receptor (beta chain) came from a study of cytotoxic CD8 clonotypes in ibrutinib-treated CLL. Study-wide background: Of the patients, over ten were relapsed/refractory, some 15 treatment-naive and 17 to 18 IGHV unmutated. Whole-study results and caveats: Shared public clonotypes were rare, and on treatment they either got smaller or stayed the same. Sustained-remission and progressing patients' sampling times differed.

The CDR3 consists of 18 residues. The germline gives CDR1 LGHNA, CDR2 YSLEER. Trimming at V came to 0 bases and at J to 2 bases, leaving 9 bases not matched to a gene. Clones were read by immunoSEQ multiplex PCR, and TCRdb kept only the in-frame ones, dropping some. The repertoire consists of under 45,000 clones, with 55% to 80% occurring once and the leading ten covering 6% to 8%. This clone was detected once. As yet, its antigen is unknown. This TCR was sampled from a human donor with chronic lymphocytic leukemia. This specimen was PBMCs, taken at disease progression, from a patient treated with ibrutinib. This chain connects TRBV4-3 to TRBJ2-3, with 9 bases identical to TRBD2. CDR3 sequence (DNA): TGCGCCAGCAGCCAAGATGGCGGGCTAGCGGGGCCCACAGATACGCAGTATTTT. Amino acids: CASSQDGGLAGPTDTQYF.